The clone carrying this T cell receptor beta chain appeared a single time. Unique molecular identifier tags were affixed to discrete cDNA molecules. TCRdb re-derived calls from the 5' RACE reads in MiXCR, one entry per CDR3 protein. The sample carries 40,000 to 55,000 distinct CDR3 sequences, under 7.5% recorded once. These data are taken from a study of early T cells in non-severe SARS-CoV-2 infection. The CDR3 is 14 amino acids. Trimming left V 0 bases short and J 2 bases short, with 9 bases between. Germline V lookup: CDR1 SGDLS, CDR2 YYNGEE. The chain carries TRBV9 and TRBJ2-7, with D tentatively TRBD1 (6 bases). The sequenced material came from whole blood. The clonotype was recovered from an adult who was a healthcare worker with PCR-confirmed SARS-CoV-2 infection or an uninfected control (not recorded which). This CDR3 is CASSVGNRAYEQYF. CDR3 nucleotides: TGTGCCAGCAGCGTAGGGAACAGGGCCTACGAGCAGTACTTC.